This T cell receptor (beta chain) came from a study of early T cells in non-severe SARS-CoV-2 infection listed by TCRdb under 2021. Turning to the overall study: TCR sequencing used bulk RNA from unsorted whole blood, so alpha and beta chains could not be paired. Broader findings and caveats from the paper: Matching against VDJdb was skewed toward anti-spike CD8 responses, likely underestimated virus-specific expansions, and missed private and CD4 specificities.

Set within a cohort of healthcare workers in London, UK, this nested case-control study involved weekly PCR testing of nasopharyngeal swabs along with blood sampling. Healthcare workers were recruited during the week of the UK lockdown, between 23 and 31 March 2020, and followed weekly for up to roughly 15 weeks. The junction shows trimming of 7 bases on V and 6 bases on J, plus 16 bases between the germline ends. Including cysteine and phenylalanine, the CDR3 has 13 amino acids. The entry retains the CDR3 DNA only, 39 bases that are in frame from base 1. Per the germline V gene, SQVTM is the CDR1 and ANQGSEA is the CDR2. At least ten counts were recorded for this clonotype. Its antigen remains unidentified. No per-base quality is available; no much larger clone lies one base away. Libraries were made using 5' RACE. The sample was run on a NextSeq 500. In the TCR library protocol, unique molecular identifiers were attached to individual cDNA molecules to correct for PCR bias and sequencing error. TCR alpha and beta chains were both sequenced, and the abundances of alpha and beta sequences in each sample were closely correlated with each other. In the paper's pipeline: Decombinator V4 was used to perform V gene, J gene and CDR3 annotation of TCR sequences. Expanded TCRs were defined as changing significantly between any two time points under a Poisson model with p below 0.0001. Abundances of TCRs were expressed as counts per million after normalisation to the total number of TCRs sequenced in each sample. TRAV1-2 paired with TRAJ12, TRAJ20 or TRAJ33 defined MAIT TCRs, while TRAV10 paired with TRAJ18 defined iNKT TCRs. VDJdb, accessed 1 November 2021, was searched for CMV, EBV and SARS-CoV-2 annotated TCRs, with TCRs annotated for multiple antigens excluded. TCRdb passed the public sequencing reads through fastp at Q25 and MiXCR, retaining productive beta sequences. Each entry is one CDR3 protein sequence, shown with its most common DNA and genes. These V and J calls derive from TCRdb rather than the authors' analysis. This sample holds approximately 33,000 distinct CDR3 sequences; approximately 5.3% were observed only once. 25% to 30% of the sample is held by the ten biggest clonotypes.

This chain joins TRBV29-1 to TRBJ1-5; the D gene is perhaps TRBD1, on 5 matching bases. This sequence was found in an adult who was a healthcare worker with PCR-confirmed SARS-CoV-2 infection or an uninfected control (not recorded which). Sequenced material: whole blood. CDR3 protein: CSATLGDGQPQHF. In nucleotides, the sequence is TGCAGCGCGACTTTAGGGGACGGTCAGCCCCAGCATTTT.